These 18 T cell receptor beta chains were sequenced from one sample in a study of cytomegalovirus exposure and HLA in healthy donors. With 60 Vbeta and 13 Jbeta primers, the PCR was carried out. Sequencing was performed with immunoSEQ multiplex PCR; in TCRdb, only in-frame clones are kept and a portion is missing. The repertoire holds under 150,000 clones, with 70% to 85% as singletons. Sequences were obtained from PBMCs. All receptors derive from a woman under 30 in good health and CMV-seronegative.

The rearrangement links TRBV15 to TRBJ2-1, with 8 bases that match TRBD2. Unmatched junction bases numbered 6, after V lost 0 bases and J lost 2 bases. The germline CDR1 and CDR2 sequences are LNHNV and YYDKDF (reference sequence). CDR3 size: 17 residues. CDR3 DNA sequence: TGTGCCACCAGCAGAGAAAGAGGGCGGGGGGCCTACAATGAGCAGTTCTTC. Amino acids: CATSRERGRGAYNEQFF.

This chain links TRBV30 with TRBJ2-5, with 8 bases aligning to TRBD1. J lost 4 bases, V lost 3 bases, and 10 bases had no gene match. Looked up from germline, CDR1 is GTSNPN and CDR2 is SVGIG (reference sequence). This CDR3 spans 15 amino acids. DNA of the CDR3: TGTGCCTGGAGCCCGCAGGGGGCGCACGGAGAGACCCAGTACTTC. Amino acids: CAWSPQGAHGETQYF.

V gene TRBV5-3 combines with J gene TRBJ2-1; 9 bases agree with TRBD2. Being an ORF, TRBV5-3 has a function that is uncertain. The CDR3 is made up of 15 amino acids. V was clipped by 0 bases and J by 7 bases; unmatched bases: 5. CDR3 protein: CARSLGLAVRNEQFF. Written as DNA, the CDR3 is TGTGCCAGAAGCTTGGGACTAGCGGTCAGAAATGAGCAGTTCTTC.

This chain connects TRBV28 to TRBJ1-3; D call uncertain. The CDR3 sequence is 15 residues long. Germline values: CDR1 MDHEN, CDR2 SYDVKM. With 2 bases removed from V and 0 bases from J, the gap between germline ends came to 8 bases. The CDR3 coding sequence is TGTGCCAGCAGTTTACGGCAGGACTCTGGAAACACCATATATTTT. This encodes CASSLRQDSGNTIYF.

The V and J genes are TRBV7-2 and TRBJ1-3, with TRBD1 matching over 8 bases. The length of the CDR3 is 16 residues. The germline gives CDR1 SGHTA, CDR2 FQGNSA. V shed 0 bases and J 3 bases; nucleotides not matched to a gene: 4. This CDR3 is CASSLARTGLGNTIYF. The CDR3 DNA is TGTGCCAGCAGCTTAGCAAGGACAGGGCTTGGAAACACCATATATTTT.

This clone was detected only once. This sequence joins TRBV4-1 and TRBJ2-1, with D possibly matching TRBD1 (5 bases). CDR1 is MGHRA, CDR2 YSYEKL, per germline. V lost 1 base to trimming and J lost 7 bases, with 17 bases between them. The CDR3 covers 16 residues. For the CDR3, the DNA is TGCGCCAGCAGCCAAGTAGGGCAGGGCCTTTGGAATGAGCAGTTCTTC. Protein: CASSQVGQGLWNEQFF.

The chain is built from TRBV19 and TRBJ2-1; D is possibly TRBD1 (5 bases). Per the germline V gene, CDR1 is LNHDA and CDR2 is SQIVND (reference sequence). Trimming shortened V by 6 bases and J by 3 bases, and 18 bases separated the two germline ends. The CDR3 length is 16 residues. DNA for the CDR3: TGTGCCAGTAGAGTAAGGGGCGGTGGGTTCTACAATGAGCAGTTCTTC. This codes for CASRVRGGGFYNEQFF.

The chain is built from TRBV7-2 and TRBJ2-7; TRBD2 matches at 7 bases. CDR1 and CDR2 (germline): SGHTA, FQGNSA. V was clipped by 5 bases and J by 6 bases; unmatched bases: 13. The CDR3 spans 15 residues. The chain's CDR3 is CASSNQGAGVGEQYF. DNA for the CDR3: TGTGCCAGCAGCAACCAAGGGGCGGGAGTTGGCGAGCAGTACTTC.

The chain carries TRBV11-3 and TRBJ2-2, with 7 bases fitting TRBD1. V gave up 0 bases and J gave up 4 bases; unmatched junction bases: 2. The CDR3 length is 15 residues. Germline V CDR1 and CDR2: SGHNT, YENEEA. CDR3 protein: CASSLEGTATGELFF. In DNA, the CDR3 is TGTGCCAGCAGCTTAGAAGGGACAGCCACCGGGGAGCTGTTTTTT. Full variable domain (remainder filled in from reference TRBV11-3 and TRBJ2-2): EAGVVQSPRYKIIEKKQPVAFWCNPISGHNTLYWYLQNLGQGPELLIRYENEEAVDDSQLPKDRFSAERLKGVDSTLKIQPAELGDSAVYLCASSLEGTATGELFFGEGSRLTVL.

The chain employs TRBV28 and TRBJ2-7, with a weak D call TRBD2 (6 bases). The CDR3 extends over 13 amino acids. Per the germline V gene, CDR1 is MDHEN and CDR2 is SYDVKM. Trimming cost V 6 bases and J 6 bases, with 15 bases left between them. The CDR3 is CASSSGGPPEQYF. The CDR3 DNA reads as TGTGCCAGCAGCTCCGGAGGGCCTCCCGAGCAGTACTTC.

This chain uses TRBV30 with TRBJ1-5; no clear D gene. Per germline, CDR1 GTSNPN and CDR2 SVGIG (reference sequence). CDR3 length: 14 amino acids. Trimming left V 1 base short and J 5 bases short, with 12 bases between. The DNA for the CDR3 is TGTGCCTGGAGTGCAAGAGGGTCGGATCAGCCCCAGCATTTT. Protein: CAWSARGSDQPQHF.

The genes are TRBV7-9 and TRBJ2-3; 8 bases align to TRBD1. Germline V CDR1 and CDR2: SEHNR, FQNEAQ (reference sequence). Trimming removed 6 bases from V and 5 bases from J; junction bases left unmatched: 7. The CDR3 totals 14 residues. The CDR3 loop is CASSYRGMGDTQYF. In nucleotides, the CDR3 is TGTGCCAGCAGTTACAGGGGGATGGGAGATACGCAGTATTTT.

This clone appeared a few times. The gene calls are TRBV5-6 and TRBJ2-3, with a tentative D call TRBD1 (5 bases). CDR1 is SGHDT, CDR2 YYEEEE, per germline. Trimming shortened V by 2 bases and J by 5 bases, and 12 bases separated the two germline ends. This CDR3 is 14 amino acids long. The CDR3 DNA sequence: TGTGCCAGCAGCTTTGGGGCTAGAGGAGATACGCAGTATTTT. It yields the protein CASSFGARGDTQYF.

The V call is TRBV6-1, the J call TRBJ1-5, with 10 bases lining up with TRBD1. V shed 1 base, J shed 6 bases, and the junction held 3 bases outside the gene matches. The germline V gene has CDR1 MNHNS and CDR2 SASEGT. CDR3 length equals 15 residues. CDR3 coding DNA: TGTGCCAGCAGTGAAGAGGGGACAGGGGCTCAGCCCCAGCATTTT. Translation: CASSEEGTGAQPQHF.

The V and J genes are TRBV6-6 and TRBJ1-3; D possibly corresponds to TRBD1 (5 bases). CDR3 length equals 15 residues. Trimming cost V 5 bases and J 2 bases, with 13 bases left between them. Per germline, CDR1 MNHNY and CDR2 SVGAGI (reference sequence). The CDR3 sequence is CASSPQGQAGNTIYF. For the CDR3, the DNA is TGTGCCAGCAGTCCGCAGGGTCAAGCTGGAAACACCATATATTTT.

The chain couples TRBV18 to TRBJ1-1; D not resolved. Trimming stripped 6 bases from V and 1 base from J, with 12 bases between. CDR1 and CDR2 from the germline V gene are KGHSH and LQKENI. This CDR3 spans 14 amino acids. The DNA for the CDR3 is TGTGCCAGCTCGGGCGACCTGGGGAACACTGAAGCTTTCTTT. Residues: CASSGDLGNTEAFF.

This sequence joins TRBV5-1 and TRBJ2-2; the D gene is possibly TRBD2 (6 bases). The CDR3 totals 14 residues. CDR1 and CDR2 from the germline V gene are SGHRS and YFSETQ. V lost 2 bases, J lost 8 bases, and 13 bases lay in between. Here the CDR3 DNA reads TGCGCCAGCAGCTTCTCCCAGGGAGGAGGGGAGCTGTTTTTT. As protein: CASSFSQGGGELFF.

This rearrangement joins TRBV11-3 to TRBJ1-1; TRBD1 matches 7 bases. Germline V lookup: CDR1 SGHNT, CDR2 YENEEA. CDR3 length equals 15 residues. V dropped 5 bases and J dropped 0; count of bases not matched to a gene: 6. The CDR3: CASSPGTAMNTEAFF. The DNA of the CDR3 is TGTGCCAGCAGCCCTGGGACAGCCATGAACACTGAAGCTTTCTTT.